The rows below give T cell receptor beta chains drawn from one sample of a study of cytomegalovirus exposure and HLA in healthy donors. Profiled with immunoSEQ multiplex PCR; TCRdb holds only in-frame clones, not every one. The sample has some 150,000 clones, 79% seen once. Specimen: PBMCs. The source of these receptors is a woman in her thirties or forties in good health and CMV-seropositive. Both conserved end residues are part of each CDR3. A D gene is named only where the DNA matches it firmly. The listing skips clone size in some rows; elsewhere it reads once, few, many or a size class.

abundance,v_gene,j_gene,d_gene,CDR3aa,CDR3nt
.,TRBV10-3,TRBJ2-1,TRBD1,CAISAGTGGNEQFF,TGTGCCATCAGTGCCGGGACAGGGGGCAATGAGCAGTTCTTC
.,TRBV5-1,TRBJ1-1,.,CASSTMLDTEAFF,TGCGCCAGCAGCACAATGCTGGACACTGAAGCTTTCTTT
.,TRBV27,TRBJ1-5,TRBD1,CASSPSRGPRGQPQHF,TGTGCCAGCAGTCCTTCCAGGGGGCCTAGGGGTCAGCCCCAGCATTTT
.,TRBV5-4,TRBJ2-1,TRBD2,CASSPWTSGNEQFF,TGTGCCAGCAGCCCTTGGACTAGTGGCAATGAGCAGTTCTTC
few,TRBV6-1,TRBJ2-7,.,CASRRLPGSYEQYF,TGTGCCAGCAGACGCCTTCCAGGCTCCTACGAGCAGTACTTC
.,TRBV9,TRBJ2-1,.,CASRRNEQFF,TGTGCCAGCAGGAGGAATGAGCAGTTCTTC
once,TRBV30,TRBJ1-6,.,CAWSISGHYNSPLHF,TGTGCCTGGAGTATATCGGGACACTATAATTCACCCCTCCACTTT
.,TRBV15,TRBJ2-1,.,CATSRDPPTWAEQFF,TGTGCCACCAGCAGAGATCCACCCACCTGGGCAGAGCAGTTCTTC
once,TRBV6-5,TRBJ1-5,.,CASSYGGSQPQHF,TGTGCCAGCAGTTACGGGGGGTCTCAGCCCCAGCATTTT
.,TRBV2,TRBJ1-5,TRBD1,CASSVGQGNQPQHF,TGTGCCAGCAGTGTTGGACAGGGGAATCAGCCCCAGCATTTT
.,TRBV5-6,TRBJ2-2,.,CASSLLGRLENTGELFF,TGTGCCAGCAGCTTGTTAGGCAGGCTTGAGAACACCGGGGAGCTGTTTTTT
.,TRBV19,TRBJ1-5,TRBD1,CASSTNRGDQPQHF,TGTGCCAGTAGTACTAACAGGGGGGATCAGCCCCAGCATTTT
few,TRBV5-5,TRBJ2-7,.,CASSLSGVEQYF,TGTGCCAGCAGTCTCTCAGGGGTCGAGCAGTACTTC
.,TRBV29-1,TRBJ2-3,TRBD2,CSVERTSGGRAQYF,TGCAGCGTTGAAAGAACTAGCGGGGGCCGGGCGCAGTATTTT
.,TRBV11-3,TRBJ2-5,.,CASSFTAQETQYF,TGTGCCAGCAGCTTCACAGCTCAAGAGACCCAGTACTTC
.,TRBV6-5,TRBJ1-4,.,CASSYSIAGGSEKLFF,TGTGCCAGCAGTTACTCGATTGCGGGCGGTTCCGAAAAACTGTTTTTT
.,TRBV2,TRBJ2-1,TRBD2,CASSKPLAGAHGEQFF,TGTGCCAGCAGTAAGCCCCTAGCGGGGGCCCATGGTGAGCAGTTCTTC
.,TRBV6-6,TRBJ2-7,TRBD2,CASRLAGDSYEQYF,TGTGCCAGCAGACTAGCGGGGGACTCATACGAGCAGTACTTC
.,TRBV19,TRBJ1-5,.,CASSIVGGRDSNQPQHF,TGTGCCAGTAGTATAGTCGGAGGGAGGGATAGCAATCAGCCCCAGCATTTT
few,TRBV9,TRBJ2-5,TRBD2,CASSVALQTSDETQYF,TGTGCCAGCAGCGTGGCCCTTCAGACTAGCGATGAGACCCAGTACTTC
.,TRBV19,TRBJ2-5,TRBD1,CASSADRGWGETQYF,TGTGCCAGTAGTGCGGACAGGGGTTGGGGGGAGACCCAGTACTTC
.,TRBV5-4,TRBJ2-3,.,CASSLDGGGTDTQYF,TGTGCCAGCAGCTTGGACGGGGGAGGCACAGATACGCAGTATTTT
.,TRBV5-1,TRBJ2-1,TRBD1,CASSSGQGRTYNEQFF,TGCGCCAGCAGCTCTGGACAGGGGAGGACCTACAATGAGCAGTTCTTC
.,TRBV11-2,TRBJ2-7,TRBD2,CASSLIFRTSSSEQYF,TGTGCCAGCAGCTTAATCTTTCGGACTAGTTCTTCCGAGCAGTACTTC
.,TRBV7-2,TRBJ1-6,.,CASSSQGGGSPLHF,TGTGCCAGCAGCTCCCAGGGAGGTGGTTCACCCCTCCACTTT
.,TRBV2,TRBJ2-5,TRBD2,CASSDSGGAGPLWTQYF,TGTGCCAGCAGCGATTCGGGGGGGGCGGGCCCTCTGTGGACCCAGTACTTC
.,TRBV2,TRBJ1-1,.,CASTDGGTEAFF,TGTGCCAGCACCGACGGGGGCACTGAAGCTTTCTTT
.,TRBV10-3,TRBJ2-3,TRBD2,CAIRTSGGTDTQYF,TGTGCCATCCGGACTAGCGGGGGAACAGATACGCAGTATTTT
.,TRBV19,TRBJ2-1,.,CASRSQAFGEQFF,TGTGCCAGTAGGTCTCAAGCGTTTGGTGAGCAGTTCTTC
.,TRBV6-5,TRBJ2-7,TRBD1,CASSYADRSYEQYF,TGTGCCAGCAGTTACGCGGACAGGTCCTACGAGCAGTACTTC
few,TRBV18,TRBJ2-2,.,CASSQRGAATGELFF,TGTGCCAGCTCACAACGGGGGGCCGCCACCGGGGAGCTGTTTTTT
.,TRBV13,TRBJ2-3,.,CASSRFGGPDTQYF,TGTGCCAGCAGCCGATTCGGGGGGCCGGATACGCAGTATTTT
.,TRBV6-5,TRBJ1-1,.,CASRPTTLAEAFF,TGTGCCAGCAGGCCCACTACATTGGCTGAAGCTTTCTTT
.,TRBV14,TRBJ2-7,TRBD1,CASSPGQGFYEQYF,TGTGCCAGCAGCCCAGGACAGGGTTTTTACGAGCAGTACTTC
.,TRBV15,TRBJ2-5,.,CATTSGEGRTQYF,TGTGCCACCACCAGCGGTGAGGGAAGAACCCAGTACTTC
.,TRBV4-2,TRBJ1-2,TRBD1,CASSPTGQGGNYGYTF,TGTGCCAGCAGTCCTACGGGCCAGGGGGGCAACTATGGCTACACCTTC
few,TRBV10-1,TRBJ2-2,TRBD2,CASSYSGGAGELFF,TGCGCCAGCAGTTATAGCGGGGGGGCCGGGGAGCTGTTTTTT
.,TRBV14,TRBJ2-7,.,CASSHTRRSEQYF,TGTGCCAGCAGCCATACTAGGCGTTCCGAGCAGTACTTC
once,TRBV6-6,TRBJ1-1,.,CASSWAGLYHTEAFF,TGTGCCAGCAGTTGGGCAGGACTATACCACACTGAAGCTTTCTTT
.,TRBV7-3,TRBJ2-2,TRBD2,CASSLFLASGGIGELFF,TGTGCCAGCAGCTTGTTCCTGGCTAGCGGGGGTATCGGGGAGCTGTTTTTT
.,TRBV15,TRBJ2-1,TRBD2,CATSRGVAGGHDEQFF,TGTGCCACCAGCAGAGGGGTAGCGGGGGGCCACGATGAGCAGTTCTTC
.,TRBV11-2,TRBJ2-7,TRBD2,CASSLVSSGGLHEQYF,TGTGCCAGCAGCTTAGTCTCCAGCGGGGGATTACACGAGCAGTACTTC
.,TRBV10-3,TRBJ1-1,.,CAIRPDGGTEAFF,TGTGCCATCAGACCCGACGGAGGCACTGAAGCTTTCTTT
.,TRBV7-3,TRBJ2-1,.,CASSLTSGHYNEQFF,TGTGCCAGCAGCTTAACTTCGGGTCACTACAATGAGCAGTTCTTC
.,TRBV19,TRBJ1-1,TRBD1,CATGTGANTEAFF,TGTGCCACCGGGACAGGGGCGAACACTGAAGCTTTCTTT
.,TRBV7-9,TRBJ1-1,.,CASSLGNWALTQYAEAFF,TGTGCCAGCAGCTTAGGTAATTGGGCCTTAACCCAATACGCTGAAGCTTTCTTT
.,TRBV7-9,TRBJ1-1,.,CASSLGRTEAFF,TGTGCCAGCAGCTTAGGGAGGACTGAAGCTTTCTTT
.,TRBV19,TRBJ2-1,TRBD1,CASLGDRGAQFF,TGTGCCTCATTGGGGGACAGGGGGGCGCAGTTCTTC
.,TRBV5-1,TRBJ2-1,TRBD2,CASSLAGTSSYNEQFF,TGCGCCAGCAGCTTGGCGGGGACTAGCTCCTACAATGAGCAGTTCTTC
.,TRBV18,TRBJ2-2,.,CASSFIGQSSTGELFF,TGTGCCAGTTCCTTCATAGGACAGTCAAGCACCGGGGAGCTGTTTTTT
once,TRBV9,TRBJ2-1,TRBD2,CASSGGLAGYSNEQFF,TGTGCCAGCAGCGGAGGACTAGCGGGGTATTCAAATGAGCAGTTCTTC
.,TRBV6-5,TRBJ2-3,TRBD1,CASSPTGADTQYF,TGTGCCAGCAGTCCTACAGGGGCAGATACGCAGTATTTT
.,TRBV9,TRBJ2-1,TRBD2,CASSISGTSRNEQFF,TGTGCCAGCAGCATATCCGGGACTAGCAGGAATGAGCAGTTCTTC
.,TRBV6-5,TRBJ1-2,.,CASSSRGTPAGYTF,TGTGCCAGCAGTTCCCGAGGCACACCCGCTGGCTACACCTTC